Presented here are 27 T cell receptor beta chains from one specimen sequenced in a study of response to subunit inactivated influenza vaccine (dated by TCRdb to between 2018 and 2020). Library construction relied on RT-PCR. The sample was run on an Illumina HiSeq 2500. TCRdb reworked the public reads: Q25 trimming with fastp, MiXCR clone assembly, productive beta chains retained. Records with the same CDR3 protein are collapsed into one entry carrying the most frequent genes and DNA. In this sample the table shows 500,000 to 600,000 distinct CDR3 sequences, approximately 10% of which occur a single time. The ten top clones hold approximately 10% of the sample. The sample in question was PBMCs from blood, obtained on the day of vaccination. These receptors were obtained from a man in his forties or fifties who received an inactivated influenza vaccine. Donor details come from another sample of the same person, matched by shared clones.

J is TRBJ2-3 and V is TRBV7-2; 7 bases line up with TRBD1. Looked up from germline, CDR1 is SGHTA and CDR2 is FQGNSA. The CDR3 loop spans 14 amino acids. With V trimmed by 2 bases and J by 3 bases, 2 bases remained unmatched. In DNA form, the CDR3 reads TGTGCCAGCAGCTTAAAGGACAGGACAGATACGCAGTATTTT. Protein product: CASSLKDRTDTQYF.

This clonotype was detected only a few times. The chain links TRBV7-2 to TRBJ1-1; D gene ambiguous. The germline V and J ends were trimmed by 3 bases and 4 bases, with 12 bases remaining between them. Germline CDR1 reads SGHTA; CDR2 reads FQGNSA. The CDR3 is 14 residues long. The CDR3 sequence is CASSLQEGVTEAFF. CDR3 nucleotide sequence: TGTGCCAGCAGCTTGCAGGAAGGCGTCACTGAAGCTTTCTTT.

This clonotype was recorded a few times. The chain couples TRBV20-1 to TRBJ2-7; 16 bases fit TRBD2. CDR1 and CDR2 from the germline V gene are DFQATT and SNEGSKA (reference sequence). Trimming cost V 2 bases and J 3 bases; bases outside gene matches: 7. CDR3 size: 17 residues. The CDR3 DNA sequence: TGCAGTGCTAGACCCGGGACTAGCGGGAGGGGTCGCTACGAGCAGTACTTC. Protein: CSARPGTSGRGRYEQYF.

The rearrangement uses TRBV20-1 and TRBJ2-2, with D unresolved. The CDR3 sequence is 13 residues long. Germline lookup yields CDR1 DFQATT and CDR2 SNEGSKA (reference sequence). Trimming took 3 bases from V and 1 from J, leaving 6 bases between them. The DNA of the CDR3 is TGCAGTGCTAGTTCAGGGAACACCGGGGAGCTGTTTTTT. It encodes CSASSGNTGELFF.

This clonotype came up a few times. The gene calls are TRBV5-1 and TRBJ2-7; a possible D gene is TRBD1 (5 bases). Trimming removed 1 base from V and 3 bases from J, with 8 bases in between. The CDR3 covers 13 residues. From germline, CDR1 is SGHRS and CDR2 YFSETQ. This chain's CDR3 is CASSLHQGYEQYF. DNA for the CDR3: TGCGCCAGCAGCTTGCATCAGGGCTACGAGCAGTACTTC.

The chain joins TRBV10-3 to TRBJ2-1, with D perhaps being TRBD1 or TRBD2 (5 bases each). V was shortened by 3 bases and J by 7 bases, with 10 bases between the two germline ends. There are 13 residues in the CDR3. The V gene's germline CDR1 is ENHRY and CDR2 SYGVKD. This CDR3 is CAISDGTPNEQFF. In DNA form, the CDR3 reads TGTGCCATCAGTGACGGGACGCCAAATGAGCAGTTCTTC.

This clonotype was picked up a small number of times. V is TRBV13 and J is TRBJ2-5; TRBD2 agrees at 12 bases. Unmatched junction bases numbered 5, after V lost 5 bases and J lost 4 bases. Germline CDR1 PRHDT, CDR2 FYEKMQ (reference sequence). The CDR3 spans 15 residues. The CDR3 loop is CASSKTSGGIETQYF. CDR3 nucleotide sequence: TGTGCCAGCAGCAAGACTAGCGGGGGTATAGAGACCCAGTACTTC.

This chain uses TRBV5-6 with TRBJ2-3; TRBD2 might be the D (5 bases). CDR3 length equals 13 residues. Trimming removed 4 bases at V and 6 bases at J, with 12 bases between. Germline CDR1 and CDR2: SGHDT and YYEEEE. CDR3 loop: CASSPPRGDTQYF. The DNA for the CDR3 is TGTGCCAGCAGCCCCCCTCGAGGGGATACGCAGTATTTT.

This clonotype showed up many times. The chain couples TRBV12-3 or TRBV12-4 to TRBJ1-3; D is perhaps TRBD1 (6 bases). V was pared by 4 bases and J by 0 bases, with 10 bases between. The CDR3 spans 15 residues. Here the CDR3 DNA reads TGTGCCAGCAGTTATACAGGGAACTCTGGAAACACCATATATTTT. It translates to CASSYTGNSGNTIYF.

A few counts support this clonotype. The chain couples TRBV12-3 or TRBV12-4 to TRBJ2-6, with TRBD2 identical over 13 bases. V was clipped by 0 bases and J by 2 bases; unmatched bases: 7. This CDR3 has 20 amino acids. The CDR3 region is CASSLARMGLAGTGANVLTF. The CDR3, as DNA: TGTGCCAGCAGTTTAGCGCGGATGGGACTAGCGGGAACTGGGGCCAACGTCCTGACTTTC.

This clonotype was observed at least ten times. This chain uses TRBV7-8 with TRBJ2-3; D gene uncertain. The CDR3 runs 15 residues. Germline V gives CDR1 SGHVS, CDR2 FQNEAQ. Trimming pared 3 bases from V and 0 bases from J, leaving 10 bases between. CDR3 bases: TGTGCCAGCAGCTTTCGCGCAGCTAGCACAGATACGCAGTATTTT. Its translation is CASSFRAASTDTQYF.

This clonotype appeared a few times. The rearrangement joins TRBV12-3 or TRBV12-4 to TRBJ2-5; D perhaps matches TRBD1 (6 bases). Trimming removed 5 bases at V and 3 bases at J, with 10 bases between. The CDR3 is 13 amino acids. DNA of the CDR3: TGTGCCAGCAGTAAAGGACAGAAAGAGACCCAGTACTTC. Its translation is CASSKGQKETQYF.

A few counts support this clonotype. The chain is built from TRBV5-1 and TRBJ1-4; TRBD1 aligns across 7 bases. The J segment lost 8 bases and the V segment lost 4 bases, leaving 11 bases of the junction unmatched. CDR3 size: 15 residues. Germline assignment: CDR1 SGHRS and CDR2 YFSETQ. CDR3 region: CASSAGQLDYEKLFF. The CDR3 nucleotides are TGCGCCAGCAGCGCGGGACAGCTGGATTACGAAAAACTGTTTTTT.

V usage is TRBV5-4 and J usage is TRBJ2-5; 10 positions match TRBD2. Per the germline V gene, CDR1 is SGHNT and CDR2 is YYREEE (reference sequence). The CDR3 runs 15 residues. The trim removed 4 bases at V and 5 bases at J, leaving 8 bases unmatched. The CDR3 reads CASSQEVAGGETQYF. Written as DNA, the CDR3 is TGTGCCAGCAGCCAGGAGGTAGCGGGGGGTGAGACCCAGTACTTC. The complete variable domain, with remaining parts taken from reference TRBV5-4 and TRBJ2-5, reads ETGVTQSPTHLIKTRGQQVTLRCSSQSGHNTVSWYQQALGQGPQFIFQYYREEENGRGNFPPRFSGLQFPNYSSELNVNALELDDSALYLCASSQEVAGGETQYFGPGTRLLVL.

The chain employs TRBV11-3 and TRBJ2-1; TRBD2 matches at 8 bases. The CDR3 spans 12 residues. The germline V gene encodes CDR1 SGHNT and CDR2 YENEEA. V shed 3 bases and J 14 bases; nucleotides not matched to a gene: 6. The DNA for the CDR3 is TGTGCCAGCAGCTTTGGCGGGGGGCCTGAGTTCTTC. As protein: CASSFGGGPEFF.

This rearrangement joins TRBV12-3 or TRBV12-4 to TRBJ2-1; 8 bases match TRBD2. Trimming removed 0 bases from V and 10 bases from J; junction bases left unmatched: 8. The CDR3 is 15 residues long. The DNA of the CDR3 is TGTGCCAGCAGTTTAGCGCCGAGGCGGGGGGTCGAGCAGTTCTTC. As protein: CASSLAPRRGVEQFF.

This clonotype was counted only a few times. In DNA, the CDR3 is TGCAGTGCTAGAGACGGGTACACCGGGGAGCTGTTTTTT. It yields the protein CSARDGYTGELFF. The rearrangement joins TRBV20-1 to TRBJ2-2; D remains ambiguous. Germline assignment: CDR1 DFQATT and CDR2 SNEGSKA (reference sequence). Trimming left V 0 bases short and J 3 bases short, with 5 bases between. This CDR3 has 13 amino acids.

V is TRBV4-2 and J is TRBJ2-7; 8 bases agree with TRBD2. Per germline, CDR1 LGHNA and CDR2 YNFKEQ. The CDR3 has 15 residues. Trimming at V came to 0 bases and at J to 5 bases, leaving 6 bases not matched to a gene. The CDR3, as DNA: TGTGCCAGCAGCCAAGAGGGGCGGGAGGTCGACGAGCAGTACTTC. Protein sequence: CASSQEGREVDEQYF.

This clonotype appeared many times. The chain uses TRBV6-2 or TRBV6-3 and TRBJ2-4, with 7 bases identical to TRBD2. V lost 7 bases, J lost 1 base, and 7 bases stayed unmatched. Germline-derived CDR1 and CDR2 are MNHEY and SVGEGT. The CDR3 contains 15 residues. CDR3 sequence reads: CASKKRDLAKNIQYF. The CDR3 DNA reads TGTGCCAGCAAAAAGCGGGACCTTGCCAAAAACATTCAGTACTTC.

This clonotype was seen many times. The chain combines TRBV7-2 with TRBJ2-2; D gene unclear. CDR3 size: 14 residues. Germline CDR1 and CDR2: SGHTA and FQGNSA. V was clipped by 0 bases and J by 5 bases, with 7 bases between them. This CDR3 is CASSLAQRTGELFF. Here the CDR3 DNA reads TGTGCCAGCAGCTTAGCGCAGAGAACCGGGGAGCTGTTTTTT.

The chain recombines TRBV7-2 with TRBJ2-3, with TRBD2 identical over 9 bases. The CDR3 has 15 amino acids. The germline V gene has CDR1 SGHTA and CDR2 FQGNSA. The trim removed 5 bases at V and 5 bases at J, leaving 8 bases unmatched. The CDR3 loop is CASSEGRGGVDTQYF. The CDR3 region has the DNA TGTGCCAGCAGCGAAGGGCGGGGGGGCGTAGATACGCAGTATTTT.

The chain recombines TRBV4-1 with TRBJ2-2; 8 positions agree with TRBD1. V dropped 8 bases and J dropped 7; count of bases not matched to a gene: 12. The CDR3 contains 15 residues. CDR1 is MGHRA and CDR2 is YSYEKL in the germline V gene. CDR3 nucleotide sequence: TGCGCCAGCTCTCCCCCAGGGGGCGCAGGCGGGGAGCTGTTTTTT. Protein: CASSPPGGAGGELFF.

This chain uses TRBV15 with TRBJ2-6; D gene uncertain. This CDR3 comprises 15 residues. V dropped 0 bases and J dropped 0 bases, with 3 bases sitting between them. Looked up from germline, CDR1 is LNHNV and CDR2 is YYDKDF (reference sequence). The CDR3 protein is CATSRDLSGANVLTF. CDR3 sequence (DNA): TGTGCCACCAGCAGAGATCTCTCTGGGGCCAACGTCCTGACTTTC.

This clonotype has just a few counts. The chain is built from TRBV6-1 and TRBJ2-5; D call uncertain. Looked up from germline, CDR1 is MNHNS and CDR2 is SASEGT. This CDR3 contains 19 residues. Trimming removed 7 bases from V and 0 bases from J, with 27 bases in between. The CDR3 DNA sequence: TGTGCCAGCACCCCGGTTCCGGGTTTGAGTGGTCGGTACCAAGAGACCCAGTACTTC. Residues: CASTPVPGLSGRYQETQYF.

The rearrangement links TRBV7-3 to TRBJ2-5; maybe TRBD2 (5 bases). Germline V lookup: CDR1 SGHTA, CDR2 FQGTGA. V was clipped by 2 bases and J by 5 bases, with 15 bases between them. The CDR3 totals 15 residues. CDR3 amino acids: CASSLRGEPGETQYF. The CDR3 coding sequence is TGTGCCAGCAGCTTACGGGGAGAACCCGGGGAGACCCAGTACTTC.

A few counts support this clonotype. The rearrangement joins TRBV25-1 to TRBJ2-1, with D perhaps matching TRBD2 (6 bases). The CDR3 is made up of 14 amino acids. Germline V gives CDR1 MGHDK, CDR2 SYGVNS. Trimming removed 5 bases from V and 6 bases from J, with 14 bases in between. CDR3 nucleotides: TGTGCCAGCAGTAGTGGGGGGAGGTCCAATGAGCAGTTCTTC. Its protein product is CASSSGGRSNEQFF.

This clonotype was observed many times. V is TRBV10-3 and J is TRBJ2-2; maybe TRBD1 (5 bases). Germline lookup yields CDR1 ENHRY and CDR2 SYGVKD. The V end was cut by 7 bases, the J end by 2 bases, with 11 bases between. The CDR3 is 14 amino acids. The CDR3 loop is CAIKAGPNTGELFF. The CDR3 nucleotides are TGTGCCATCAAGGCAGGGCCTAACACCGGGGAGCTGTTTTTT.